The next 8 T cell receptor beta chains were all read from a single sample in a study of T cell repertoires in cytomegalovirus infection. TCRdb reprocessed the reads with MiXCR, giving one entry per CDR3 protein. This sample yields under 600,000 distinct CDR3 sequences, of which 16% are seen a single time; about 24% belongs to the top ten. Specimen: CD8+ T cells from PBMCs. The receptors shown here come from a human donor in good health (CMV status not recorded). Some clones in this sample may be carry-over from other donors' samples.

This clonotype was detected many times. The chain has TRBV4-1 and TRBJ2-7; D not certain. Looked up from germline, CDR1 is MGHRA and CDR2 is YSYEKL. The CDR3 is 14 residues long. Trimming stripped 1 base from V and 2 bases from J, with 9 bases between. The chain's CDR3 is CASSQAGTTYEQYF. In DNA, the CDR3 is TGCGCCAGCAGCCAAGCCGGAACTACCTACGAGCAGTACTTC.

The chain has TRBV27 and TRBJ2-7, with 8 bases fitting TRBD1. Germline-derived CDR1 and CDR2 are MNHEY and SMNVEV (reference sequence). The junction had 18 bases not matched to a gene; V was cut back by 5 bases and J by 3 bases. This CDR3 is 18 amino acids long. The CDR3 DNA sequence: TGTGCCAGCAGTCCCCTTTCCGATGCAGGGGGCCGCAACTACGAGCAGTACTTC. As protein: CASSPLSDAGGRNYEQYF.

This clonotype came up many times. The chain uses TRBV25-1 and TRBJ1-6, with D uncertain. Germline values: CDR1 MGHDK, CDR2 SYGVNS. Trimming removed 0 bases from V and 4 bases from J, with 13 bases in between. The length of the CDR3 is 17 residues. CDR3 bases: TGTGCCAGCAGTGAATATGGAGTCAGCCCATATAATTCACCCCTCCACTTT. The encoded protein is CASSEYGVSPYNSPLHF. Full variable domain (missing parts from reference TRBV25-1 and TRBJ1-6): EADIYQTPRYLVIGTGKKITLECSQTMGHDKMYWYQQDPGMELHLIHYSYGVNSTEKGDLSSESTVSRIRTEHFPLTLESARPSHTSQYLCASSEYGVSPYNSPLHFGNGTRLTVT.

This chain links TRBV20-1 with TRBJ2-3; 13 nucleotides line up with TRBD2. The ends lost 1 base at V and 1 base at J; junction bases unmatched: 5. From germline, CDR1 is DFQATT and CDR2 SNEGSKA (reference sequence). The CDR3 runs 17 residues. CDR3: CSARGTSGGSGTDTQYF. CDR3 sequence (DNA): TGCAGTGCTAGAGGGACTAGCGGGGGTTCGGGCACAGATACGCAGTATTTT.

This chain uses TRBV9 with TRBJ2-1, with D perhaps assigned TRBD1 or TRBD2 (6 bases each). Germline assignment: CDR1 SGDLS and CDR2 YYNGEE. V dropped 0 bases and J dropped 5 bases, with 18 bases sitting between them. This CDR3 region has 17 residues. CDR3 loop: CASSVAGSGGAHNEQFF. The CDR3 DNA reads as TGTGCCAGCAGCGTAGCCGGCTCCGGGGGCGCACACAATGAGCAGTTCTTC.

This clonotype was counted ten times or more. The rearrangement joins TRBV27 to TRBJ2-7; D may be TRBD1 or TRBD2 (5 bases each). This CDR3 has 12 amino acids. Trimming shortened V by 6 bases and J by 10 bases, and 16 bases separated the two germline ends. Germline V CDR1 and CDR2: MNHEY, SMNVEV (reference sequence). The CDR3 DNA sequence: TGTGCCAGCAGGAGGGATGGACACACTCAGTACTTC. This gives the protein CASRRDGHTQYF.

This clonotype was counted only a few times. The chain employs TRBV28 and TRBJ1-5; D is ambiguous. Trimming stripped 5 bases from V and 0 bases from J, with 11 bases between. Germline CDR1 MDHEN, CDR2 SYDVKM. There are 15 residues in the CDR3. The CDR3 nucleotides read TGTGCCAGCAGTGGGTCGACATCTAGCAATCAGCCCCAGCATTTT. Protein sequence: CASSGSTSSNQPQHF.

This clonotype appeared many times. The rearrangement uses TRBV7-8 and TRBJ2-1, with 8 bases that match TRBD1. Germline CDR1 SGHVS, CDR2 FQNEAQ. The ends lost 6 bases at V and 6 bases at J; junction bases unmatched: 10. The CDR3 is 15 residues long. CDR3 in amino acids: CASSTMGTGLNEQFF. CDR3 nucleotides: TGTGCCAGCAGTACCATGGGGACAGGCCTCAATGAGCAGTTCTTC.